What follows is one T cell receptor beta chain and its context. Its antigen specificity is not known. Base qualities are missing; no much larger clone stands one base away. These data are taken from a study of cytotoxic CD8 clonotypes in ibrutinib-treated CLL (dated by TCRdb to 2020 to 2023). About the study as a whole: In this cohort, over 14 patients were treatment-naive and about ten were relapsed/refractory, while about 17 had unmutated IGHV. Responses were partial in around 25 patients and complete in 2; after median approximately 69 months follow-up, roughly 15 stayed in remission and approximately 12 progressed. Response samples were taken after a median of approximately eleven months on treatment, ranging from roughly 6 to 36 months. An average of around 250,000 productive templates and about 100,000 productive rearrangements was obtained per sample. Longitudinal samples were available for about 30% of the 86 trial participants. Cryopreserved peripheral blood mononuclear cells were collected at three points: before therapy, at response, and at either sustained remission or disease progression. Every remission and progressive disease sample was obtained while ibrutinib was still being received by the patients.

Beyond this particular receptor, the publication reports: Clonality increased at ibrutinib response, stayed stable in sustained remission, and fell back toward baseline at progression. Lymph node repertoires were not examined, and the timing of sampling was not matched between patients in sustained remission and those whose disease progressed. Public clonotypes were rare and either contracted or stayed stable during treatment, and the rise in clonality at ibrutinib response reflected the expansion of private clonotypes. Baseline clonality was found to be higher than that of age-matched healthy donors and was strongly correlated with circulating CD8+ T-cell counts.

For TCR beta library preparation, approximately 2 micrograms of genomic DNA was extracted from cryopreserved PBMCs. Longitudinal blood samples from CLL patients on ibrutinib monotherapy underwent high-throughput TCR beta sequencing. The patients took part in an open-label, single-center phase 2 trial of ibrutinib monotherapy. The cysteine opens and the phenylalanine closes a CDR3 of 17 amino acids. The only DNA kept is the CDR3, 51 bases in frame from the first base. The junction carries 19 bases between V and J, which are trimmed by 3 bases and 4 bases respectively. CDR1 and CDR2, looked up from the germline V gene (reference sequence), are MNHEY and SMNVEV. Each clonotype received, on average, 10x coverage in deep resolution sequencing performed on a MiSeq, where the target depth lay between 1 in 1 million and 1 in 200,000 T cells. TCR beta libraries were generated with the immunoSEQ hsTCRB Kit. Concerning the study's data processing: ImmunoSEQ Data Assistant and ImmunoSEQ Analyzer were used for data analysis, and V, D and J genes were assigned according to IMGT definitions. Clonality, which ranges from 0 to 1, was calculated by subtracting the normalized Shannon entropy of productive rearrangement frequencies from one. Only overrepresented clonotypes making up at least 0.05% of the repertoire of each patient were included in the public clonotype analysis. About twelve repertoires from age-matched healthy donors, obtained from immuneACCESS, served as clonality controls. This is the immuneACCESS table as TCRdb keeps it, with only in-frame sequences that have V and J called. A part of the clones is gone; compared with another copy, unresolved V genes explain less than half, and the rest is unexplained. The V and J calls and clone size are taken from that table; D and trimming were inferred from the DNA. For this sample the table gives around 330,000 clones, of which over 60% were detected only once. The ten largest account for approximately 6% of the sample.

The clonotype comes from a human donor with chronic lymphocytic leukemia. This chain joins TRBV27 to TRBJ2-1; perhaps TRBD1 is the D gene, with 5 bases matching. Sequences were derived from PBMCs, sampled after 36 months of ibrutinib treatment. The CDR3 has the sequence CASSLRRPLTAYNEQFF. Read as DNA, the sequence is TGTGCCAGCAGTTTGCGCCGCCCATTGACAGCTTACAATGAGCAGTTCTTC.